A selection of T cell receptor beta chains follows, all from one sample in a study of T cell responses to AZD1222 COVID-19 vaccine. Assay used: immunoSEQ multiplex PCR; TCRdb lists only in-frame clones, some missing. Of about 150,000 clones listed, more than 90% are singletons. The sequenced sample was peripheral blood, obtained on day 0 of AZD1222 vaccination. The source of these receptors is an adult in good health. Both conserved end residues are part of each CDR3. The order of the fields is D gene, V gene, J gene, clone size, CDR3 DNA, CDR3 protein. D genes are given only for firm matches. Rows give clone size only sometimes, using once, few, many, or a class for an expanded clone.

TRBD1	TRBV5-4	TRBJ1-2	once	TGTGCCAGCAGCTTGGGGGCTTCAGGGGGGTCGAGTGGCTACACCTTC	CASSLGASGGSSGYTF
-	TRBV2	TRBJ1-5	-	TGTGCCAGCATGAGGGATAGCAATCAGCCCCAGCATTTT	CASMRDSNQPQHF
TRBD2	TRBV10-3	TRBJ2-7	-	TGTGCCATCTGTGCTAGCGGGAGCTCCTACGAGCAGTACTTC	CAICASGSSYEQYF
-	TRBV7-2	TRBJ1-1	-	TGTGCCAGCAGCGTCTGGGTACTCCGCCTGTTGAACACTGAAGCTTTCTTT	CASSVWVLRLLNTEAFF
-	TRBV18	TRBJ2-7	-	TGTGCCAGCTCACCGGGACTCCACGAGCAGTACTTC	CASSPGLHEQYF
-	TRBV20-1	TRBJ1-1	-	TGCAGTGCTAGTGGGGTAGGGCGAAACACTGAAGCTTTCTTT	CSASGVGRNTEAFF
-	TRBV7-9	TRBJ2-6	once	TGTGCCAGCAGCTACACAGGTTCTCCCTCTGGGGCCAACGTCCTGACTTTC	CASSYTGSPSGANVLTF
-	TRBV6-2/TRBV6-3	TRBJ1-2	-	TGTGCCAGCAGTTCTCGACAGCCTTATGGCTACACCTTC	CASSSRQPYGYTF
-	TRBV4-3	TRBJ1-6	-	TGCGCCAGCAGCCAAGATGATGGGCGCTTTGGGGGTTCTTCACCCCTCCACTTT	CASSQDDGRFGGSSPLHF
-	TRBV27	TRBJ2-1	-	TGTGCCAGCAGTTTGATAGCCCGAAGTGAACCTGAAGAGCAGTTCTTC	CASSLIARSEPEEQFF
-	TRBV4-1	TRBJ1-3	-	TGCGCCAGCAGCCAAGGTCGTGGAGGTTCCTCTGGAAACACCATATATTTT	CASSQGRGGSSGNTIYF
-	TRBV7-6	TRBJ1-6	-	TGTGCCAGCAGCCAGGGGCAGGGCGCTAGTTCACCCCTCCACTTT	CASSQGQGASSPLHF
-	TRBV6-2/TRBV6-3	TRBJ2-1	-	TGTGCCAGCAGTTTAGGTCCTCCCTCTTACAATGAGCAGTTCTTC	CASSLGPPSYNEQFF
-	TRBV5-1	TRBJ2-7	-	TGCGCCAGCAGCCCGGCTGGGGGTTACTCCTACGAGCAGTACTTC	CASSPAGGYSYEQYF
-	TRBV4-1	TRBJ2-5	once	TGCGCCAGCAGCCAAGATGGGAACAAAGAGACCCAGTACTTC	CASSQDGNKETQYF
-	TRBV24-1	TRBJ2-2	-	TGTGCCACCAGTGAGAGGGGGGAGGAGTCCGGGGAGCTGTTTTTT	CATSERGEESGELFF
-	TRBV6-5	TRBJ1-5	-	TGTGCCAGCGGGGGAGGCACTGGCAATCAGCCCCAGCATTTT	CASGGGTGNQPQHF
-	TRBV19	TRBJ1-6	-	TGTGCCAGTAGTAACCGCCCCGACAGCACCTATAATTCACCCCTCCACTTT	CASSNRPDSTYNSPLHF
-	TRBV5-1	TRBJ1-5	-	TGCGCCAGCAGCTTGGGGGGCGGCAATCAGCCCCAGCATTTT	CASSLGGGNQPQHF
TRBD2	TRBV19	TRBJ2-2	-	TGTGCCAGTAGTACTGGACTAGCGGCGAACACCGGGGAGCTGTTTTTT	CASSTGLAANTGELFF
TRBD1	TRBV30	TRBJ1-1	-	TGTGCCTGGAGTAAAAAAAGACAGGGCGAGAATATGAACACTGAAGCTTTCTTT	CAWSKKRQGENMNTEAFF
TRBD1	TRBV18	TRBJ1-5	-	TGTGCCAGCTCATCTGGGGGACAGCACCAAGACCAGCCCCAGCATTTT	CASSSGGQHQDQPQHF
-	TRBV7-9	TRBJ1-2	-	TGTGCCAGCAGCCCCGTCAGTACAGGGACTCGGAATGGCTACACCTTC	CASSPVSTGTRNGYTF
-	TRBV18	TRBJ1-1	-	TGTGCCAGCTCACCTTCCGGGGGAAGTGAAGCTTTCTTT	CASSPSGGSEAFF
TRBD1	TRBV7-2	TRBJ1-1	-	TGTGCCAGTAGCGACAGGGGACAGGGGGCTAACACTGAAGCTTTCTTT	CASSDRGQGANTEAFF
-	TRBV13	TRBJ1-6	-	TGTGCCAGCAGCCCCGGGGAGGAGCTGCTGGTGTCACCCCTCCACTTT	CASSPGEELLVSPLHF
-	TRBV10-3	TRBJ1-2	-	TGTGCCATACACGGGGCAACAGTCCGCCCCAATGGCTACACCTTC	CAIHGATVRPNGYTF
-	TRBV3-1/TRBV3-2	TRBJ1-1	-	TGTGCCAGCAGCCAAGATTCGATGGGGGGGCGGGCGGCTTTCTTT	CASSQDSMGGRAAFF
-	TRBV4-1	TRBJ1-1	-	TGCGCCAGCACCCAAGAGGTAGGGGGACCGAACACTGAAGCTTTCTTT	CASTQEVGGPNTEAFF
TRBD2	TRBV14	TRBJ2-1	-	TGTGCCAGCAGCCAAGGGACTAGCGGGAGGCGGAGGAATGAGCAGTTCTTC	CASSQGTSGRRRNEQFF
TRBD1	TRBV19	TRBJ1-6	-	TGTGCCAGTACCGTTACCGGGACAGCGAACAGACCCCTCCACTTT	CASTVTGTANRPLHF
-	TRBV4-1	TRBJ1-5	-	TGCGCCAGCAGCCAAGATTTTACGCAGCCCCAGCATTTT	CASSQDFTQPQHF
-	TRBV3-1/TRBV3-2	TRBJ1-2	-	TGTGCCAGCAGCCTAACACGGCCAGGGACTGGCTACACCTTC	CASSLTRPGTGYTF
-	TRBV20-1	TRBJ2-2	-	TGCAGTGCTGGTGACGGGAGGAACACCGGGGAGCTGTTTTTT	CSAGDGRNTGELFF
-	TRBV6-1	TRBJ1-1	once	TGTGCCAGCAGTGAAGCAAGGAGGGGCTTAGAAGCTTTCTTT	CASSEARRGLEAFF
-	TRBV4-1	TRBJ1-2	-	TGCGCCAGCAGCCAAGCCGGGTACAGGGCGGCGGGAGGCTACACCTTC	CASSQAGYRAAGGYTF
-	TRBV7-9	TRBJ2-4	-	TGTGCCAGCAGCTTGCTAGGGGAGAAGCCTCGCTTC	CASSLLGEKPRF
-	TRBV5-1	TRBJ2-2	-	TGCGCCAGCAGCTTGGAAGGACCCGGGGAGCTGTTTTTT	CASSLEGPGELFF
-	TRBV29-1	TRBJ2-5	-	TGCAGCGTTAGGGAAGGGGAAGAGACCCAGTACTTC	CSVREGEETQYF
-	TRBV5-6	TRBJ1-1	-	TGTGCCAGCAGCTATACGGGCCAGGGCAACACTGAAGCTTTCTTT	CASSYTGQGNTEAFF
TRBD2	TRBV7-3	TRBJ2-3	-	TGTGCCAGCAGCCTTAGCGGGACTAGCACAGATACGCAGTATTTT	CASSLSGTSTDTQYF
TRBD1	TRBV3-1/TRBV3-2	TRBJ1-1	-	TGTGCCAGCAGCCAAGGGGGACAGGGCACTGAAGCTTTCTTT	CASSQGGQGTEAFF